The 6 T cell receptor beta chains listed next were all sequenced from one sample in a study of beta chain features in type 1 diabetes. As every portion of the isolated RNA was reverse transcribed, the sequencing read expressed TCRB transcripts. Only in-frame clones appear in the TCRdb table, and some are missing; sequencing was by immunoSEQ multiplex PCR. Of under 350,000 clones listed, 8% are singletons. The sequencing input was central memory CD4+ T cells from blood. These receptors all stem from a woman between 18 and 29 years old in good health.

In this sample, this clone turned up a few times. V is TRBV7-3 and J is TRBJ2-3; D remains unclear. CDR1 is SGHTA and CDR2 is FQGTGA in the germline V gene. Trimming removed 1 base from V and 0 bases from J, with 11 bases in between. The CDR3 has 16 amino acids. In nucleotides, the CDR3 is TGTGCCAGCAGCTTAAGGTACCAAGCTAGCACAGATACGCAGTATTTT. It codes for CASSLRYQASTDTQYF.

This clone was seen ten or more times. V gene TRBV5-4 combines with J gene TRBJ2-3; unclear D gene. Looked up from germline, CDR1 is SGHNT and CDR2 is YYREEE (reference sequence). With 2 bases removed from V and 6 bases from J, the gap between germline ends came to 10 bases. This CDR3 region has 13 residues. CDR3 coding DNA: TGTGCCAGCAGCTTTCCGCAGGCCGATACGCAGTATTTT. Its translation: CASSFPQADTQYF. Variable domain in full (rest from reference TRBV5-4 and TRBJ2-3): ETGVTQSPTHLIKTRGQQVTLRCSSQSGHNTVSWYQQALGQGPQFIFQYYREEENGRGNFPPRFSGLQFPNYSSELNVNALELDDSALYLCASSFPQADTQYFGPGTRLTVL.

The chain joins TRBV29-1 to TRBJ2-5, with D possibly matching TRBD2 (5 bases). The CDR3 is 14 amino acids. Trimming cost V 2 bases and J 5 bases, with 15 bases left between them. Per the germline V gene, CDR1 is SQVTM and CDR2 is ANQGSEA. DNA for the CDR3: TGCAGCGTTGAAAACCGGGAACTGCGGGAGACCCAGTACTTC. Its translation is CSVENRELRETQYF.

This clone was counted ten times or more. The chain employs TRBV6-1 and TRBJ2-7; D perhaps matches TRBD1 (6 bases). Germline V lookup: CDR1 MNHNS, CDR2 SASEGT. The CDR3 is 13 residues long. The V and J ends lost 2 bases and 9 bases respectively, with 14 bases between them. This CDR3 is CASSESDFRGQYV. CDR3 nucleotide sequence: TGTGCCAGCAGTGAATCCGATTTCAGGGGGCAGTACGTC.

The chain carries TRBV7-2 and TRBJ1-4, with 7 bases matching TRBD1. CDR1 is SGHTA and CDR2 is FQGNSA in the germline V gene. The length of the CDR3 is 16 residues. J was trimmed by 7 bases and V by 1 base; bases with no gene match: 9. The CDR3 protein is CASSLEGAGGPEKLFF. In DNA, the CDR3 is TGTGCCAGCAGCTTAGAGGGGGCAGGGGGACCTGAAAAACTGTTTTTT.

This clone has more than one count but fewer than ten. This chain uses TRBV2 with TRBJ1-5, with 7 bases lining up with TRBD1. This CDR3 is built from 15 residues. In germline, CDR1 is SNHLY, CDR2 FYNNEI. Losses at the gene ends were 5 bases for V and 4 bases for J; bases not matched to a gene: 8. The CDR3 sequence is CASSKEQGRNQPQHF. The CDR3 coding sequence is TGTGCCAGCAGTAAAGAACAGGGGAGAAATCAGCCCCAGCATTTT.